This section outlines one TCR beta chain sequence together with its context. This clonotype appeared a few times. This clone's antigen is unknown. Base qualities are not recorded, but no much larger clone differs from it by a single base. The data belong to a study of CD8 T cells in ankylosing spondylitis (dated by TCRdb to about 2017). Regarding the research as a whole: T cell receptor beta repertoires were profiled in healthy donors and ankylosing spondylitis patients so that disease-linked TCR variants could be found. The full study cohort comprised 20 to 30 ankylosing spondylitis patients and approximately 100 healthy donors. Peripheral blood was sampled, and synovial fluid was additionally collected from ankylosing spondylitis patients. Overall results and qualifications from the work: Significant enrichment of the disease-linked clones was reported in matched synovial fluid samples from ankylosing spondylitis patients. The disease-linked clones showed a CD8+ phenotype and occurred at relatively low frequencies in peripheral blood. A TCR beta motif of fewer than 10 highly homologous amino acid variants appeared characteristic of blood from ankylosing spondylitis patients. Some motif variants were previously reported in synovial fluid and blood of reactive arthritis patients, suggesting common disease-initiation mechanisms.

Sequencing used an Illumina HiSeq 2500. Quantitative 5'-RACE with molecular barcodes was the method used to prepare the TCR beta libraries. Turning to the authors' computational methods: To identify disease-linked TCR variants, a new computational method was used, one built on a probabilistic model of VDJ rearrangement. In-frame beta chains were kept once TCRdb had trimmed the public reads at Q25 with fastp and called clones with MiXCR. Under each unique CDR3 protein, matching rows form one entry showing the most common genes and DNA. TCRdb's processing, not the study's, gives the V and J calls here. The sample table records about 130,000 distinct CDR3 sequences; roughly 9% of these occur just once. Of the sample, approximately 3.4% falls within the top ten clones. V is cut back by 3 bases and J by 4 bases, with 11 bases in the junction unmatched. CDR1 is given as DFQATT and CDR2 as SNEGSKA, both from the germline V gene (reference sequence). The CDR3 spans 16 residues, from the cysteine through the phenylalanine. Only CDR3 DNA remains: 48 bases, in frame from the first base.

Sequenced sample: blood, either unsorted or a sorted T cell fraction (not recorded which). Rearrangement joined TRBV20-1 to TRBJ2-3, with TRBD1 matching 9 junction bases. The TCR was taken from a male donor with ankylosing spondylitis or in good health (not recorded which). The nucleotides are TGCAGTGCTAGCTCTCTGGGGACAGGGAGGGCAGATACGCAGTATTTT. Its amino acids are CSASSLGTGRADTQYF.